Listed below are T cell receptor beta chains from one sample, sequenced in a study of T cell responses to AZD1222 COVID-19 vaccine. The protocol was immunoSEQ multiplex PCR, while the TCRdb copy is restricted to in-frame clones and leaves out a portion. Of 85,000 or so clones in the sample, 86% were seen once. Specimen: peripheral blood, collected 28 days after the second AZD1222 dose. Every receptor here comes from an adult who received the AZD1222 COVID-19 vaccine. Both conserved end residues are part of each CDR3. Fields, in order: J gene, V gene, D gene, clone size, CDR3 protein, CDR3 DNA. A D gene is named only where the DNA matches it firmly. Clone size appears in some rows only: once, few, many, or a class for an expanded clone.

J gene: TRBJ1-2; V gene: TRBV9; D gene: -; clone size: -; CDR3 protein: CASSPRYGYTF; CDR3 DNA: TGTGCCAGCAGCCCCCGGTATGGCTACACCTTC
J gene: TRBJ1-3; V gene: TRBV10-3; D gene: -; clone size: -; CDR3 protein: CAITTDSGNTIYF; CDR3 DNA: TGTGCCATCACCACTGACTCTGGAAACACCATATATTTT
J gene: TRBJ2-3; V gene: TRBV5-1; D gene: -; clone size: -; CDR3 protein: CASSLGQGSGTDTQYF; CDR3 DNA: TGCGCCAGCAGCTTGGGGCAGGGCTCGGGCACAGATACGCAGTATTTT
J gene: TRBJ2-6; V gene: TRBV11-2; D gene: -; clone size: -; CDR3 protein: CASSTDRWGANVLTF; CDR3 DNA: TGTGCCAGCAGCACAGACAGGTGGGGGGCCAACGTCCTGACTTTC
J gene: TRBJ2-4; V gene: TRBV14; D gene: TRBD1; clone size: -; CDR3 protein: CASSNQGDGGIYF; CDR3 DNA: TGTGCCAGCAGCAACCAGGGGGATGGAGGCATATACTTC
J gene: TRBJ2-1; V gene: TRBV7-8; D gene: -; clone size: few; CDR3 protein: CASSLGDSGEQFF; CDR3 DNA: TGTGCCAGCAGCTTAGGCGACTCCGGTGAGCAGTTCTTC
J gene: TRBJ1-5; V gene: TRBV7-8; D gene: TRBD1; clone size: -; CDR3 protein: CASSFGQGGFNQPQHF; CDR3 DNA: TGTGCCAGCAGCTTCGGACAGGGTGGATTCAATCAGCCCCAGCATTTT
J gene: TRBJ1-5; V gene: TRBV6-1; D gene: -; clone size: -; CDR3 protein: CASSEVAGNSNQPQHF; CDR3 DNA: TGTGCCAGCAGTGAAGTGGCAGGTAATAGCAATCAGCCCCAGCATTTT
J gene: TRBJ2-1; V gene: TRBV5-6; D gene: TRBD2; clone size: few; CDR3 protein: CASSLVRGRVYNEQFF; CDR3 DNA: TGTGCCAGCAGCTTGGTTCGGGGGAGGGTCTACAATGAGCAGTTCTTC
J gene: TRBJ2-1; V gene: TRBV7-2; D gene: TRBD2; clone size: -; CDR3 protein: CASSRSGGAYNEQFF; CDR3 DNA: TGTGCCAGCAGCCGGAGCGGGGGGGCCTACAATGAGCAGTTCTTC
J gene: TRBJ2-7; V gene: TRBV14; D gene: -; clone size: -; CDR3 protein: CASSPRGPRSYEQYF; CDR3 DNA: TGTGCCAGCAGCCCCCGGGGCCCTCGGAGCTACGAGCAGTACTTC
J gene: TRBJ1-5; V gene: TRBV5-3; D gene: -; clone size: -; CDR3 protein: CARSSGCESGQPQHF; CDR3 DNA: TGTGCCAGAAGCTCTGGGTGTGAGTCTGGTCAGCCCCAGCATTTT
J gene: TRBJ1-1; V gene: TRBV12-3/TRBV12-4; D gene: -; clone size: -; CDR3 protein: CASSFEETAEAFF; CDR3 DNA: TGTGCCAGCAGTTTCGAGGAGACCGCTGAAGCTTTCTTT
J gene: TRBJ1-4; V gene: TRBV14; D gene: -; clone size: -; CDR3 protein: CASSQDLEGRNEKLFF; CDR3 DNA: TGTGCCAGCAGCCAAGATCTAGAGGGACGAAATGAAAAACTGTTTTTT